The entry below gives a single TCR beta chain sequence along with its context. The target antigen is unknown. The record originates from a study of T cell responses to AZD1222 COVID-19 vaccine. Study results and caveats: Mostly white British, mostly female donors; authors suggested clonal diversity may be underestimated. At 160-218 and 743-854, vaccine-associated CD4 TCRs were dominant, and they spanned spike. The study identified only a handful of AZD1222 recipients as seropositive at baseline.

The ends were cut back, 4 bases at V and 0 bases at J, with 7 bases in the middle. Germline V gene lookup returns CDR1 SNHLY and CDR2 FYNNEI. The CDR3 extends over 14 amino acids. The table came from immunoSEQ multiplex PCR; TCRdb's copy has only in-frame clones and leaves some out. Of some 120,000 clones listed, around 85% were seen once; the top ten hold roughly 4%. The receptor was isolated from an adult who received the AZD1222 COVID-19 vaccine. The rearrangement joins TRBV2 to TRBJ1-5; D unresolved. The sequencing used peripheral blood, collected 28 days after the second AZD1222 dose. The CDR3 DNA reads as TGTGCCAGCAGTGCATCAGATAGCAATCAGCCCCAGCATTTT. Its translation: CASSASDSNQPQHF.